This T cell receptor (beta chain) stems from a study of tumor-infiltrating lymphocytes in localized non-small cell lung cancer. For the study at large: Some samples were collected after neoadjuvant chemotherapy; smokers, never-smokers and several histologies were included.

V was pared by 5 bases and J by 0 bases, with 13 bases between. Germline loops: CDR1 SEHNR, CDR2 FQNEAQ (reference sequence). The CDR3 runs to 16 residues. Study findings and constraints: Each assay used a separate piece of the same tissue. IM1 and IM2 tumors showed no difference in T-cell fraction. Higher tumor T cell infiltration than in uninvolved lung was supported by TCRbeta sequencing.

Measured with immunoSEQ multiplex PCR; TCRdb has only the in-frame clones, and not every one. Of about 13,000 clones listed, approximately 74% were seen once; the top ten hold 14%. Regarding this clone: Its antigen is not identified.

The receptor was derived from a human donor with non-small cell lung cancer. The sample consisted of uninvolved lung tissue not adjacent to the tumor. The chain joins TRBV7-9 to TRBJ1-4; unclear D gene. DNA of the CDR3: TGTGCCAGCAGCCCCCTGGCCCGTGCAACTAATGAAAAACTGTTTTTT. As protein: CASSPLARATNEKLFF.